These 27 T cell receptor beta chains came from one sample sequenced in a study of T cells in Graves' hyperthyroidism and ophthalmopathy. RNA transcripts yielded amplified TCR beta CDR3 regions. Using the HTBI primer set, a first-round RT-PCR was run on the TCR CDR3. TCRdb reanalysed the multiplex PCR reads using MiXCR and keeps one entry per CDR3 protein. Of more than 500,000 distinct CDR3 sequences in the sample, about 43% are singletons; the top ten hold around 20%. Material: peripheral blood or thyroid tissue (not recorded which). These receptors were obtained from an adult woman with Graves' disease, either hyperthyroidism or ophthalmopathy (not recorded which).

This clonotype appeared many times. The CDR3 DNA is TGTGCCAGCAGCTCGGCCGGGATGGAGATAAATGAAAAACTGTTTTTT. This codes for CASSSAGMEINEKLFF. J is TRBJ1-4 and V is TRBV11-2; D is uncertain. The CDR3 contains 16 residues. CDR1 is SGHAT, CDR2 FQNNGV, per germline. Trimming stripped 4 bases from V and 5 bases from J, with 17 bases between.

This clonotype was detected a few times. The CDR3 coding sequence is TGTGCCAGCAGTTACTCGGGACAGGACTTCTCTGGAAACACCATATATTTT. This encodes CASSYSGQDFSGNTIYF. The chain has TRBV7-8 and TRBJ1-3; 8 bases agree with TRBD1. Trimming cost V 6 bases and J 0 bases; bases outside gene matches: 10. CDR3 length equals 17 residues. Germline assignment: CDR1 SGHVS and CDR2 FQNEAQ.

Concerning this clonotype: Likely a read error: the CDR3 ends without its conserved phenylalanine or tryptophan. The J gene is TRBJ1-2, the V gene TRBV20-1, with a possible D match to TRBD1 (5 bases). CDR3 size: 15 residues. Germline lookup yields CDR1 DFQATT and CDR2 SNEGSKA (reference sequence). CDR3 sequence reads: CSARAPPRQGIGYTL. For the CDR3, the DNA is TGCAGCGCTAGAGCCCCGCCGCGGCAGGGAATCGGCTACACCCTC.

The chain employs TRBV7-9 and TRBJ2-7; D possibly uses TRBD1 or TRBD2 (5 bases each). The end of the DNA is better explained by TRBJ2-5, so the J call may be wrong. The CDR3 contains 14 residues. Germline CDR1 is SEHNR and CDR2 is FQNEAQ (reference sequence). The CDR3 reads CASSSRDPRETQYF. For the CDR3, the DNA is TGTGCCAGCAGCTCCAGGGACCCTCGAGAGACCCAGTACTTC.

V and J are TRBV12-3 or TRBV12-4 and TRBJ1-1, with 9 bases fitting TRBD1. The CDR3 totals 15 residues. With 6 bases clipped from V and 5 bases from J, the junction kept 10 bases outside the gene matches. In DNA form, the CDR3 reads TGTGCCAGCAGCGACTTGACAGGGGGTAGGACTGAAGCTTTCTTT. Translating gives CASSDLTGGRTEAFF.

The chain carries TRBV5-8 and TRBJ1-2, with D hard to call. The V gene lost 4 bases and the J gene lost 4 bases, with 14 bases spanning the gap. This CDR3 is built from 14 residues. The germline V gene encodes CDR1 SGHTS and CDR2 YDEGEE. Here the CDR3 DNA reads TGTGCCAGCAGCAATTCCCGAGATGGCTATGGCTACACCTTC. As protein: CASSNSRDGYGYTF.

V and J are TRBV10-3 and TRBJ1-4; a weak D match, TRBD1 (5 bases). The V end lost 3 bases, the J end lost 3 bases, and 11 bases lay between the germline ends. Germline lookup yields CDR1 ENHRY and CDR2 SYGVKD. The CDR3 length is 15 residues. CDR3 sequence: CAISDWGGANEKLFF. CDR3 nucleotides: TGTGCCATCAGTGATTGGGGCGGGGCTAATGAAAAACTGTTTTTT.

This chain uses TRBV4-2 with TRBJ1-1; the D gene is possibly TRBD1 (5 bases). CDR3 size: 14 residues. The germline V and J ends were trimmed by 4 bases and 4 bases, with 13 bases remaining between them. Germline CDR1 LGHNA, CDR2 YNFKEQ. The CDR3 DNA is TGTGCCAGCAGCCCCGGGGGGGAGGGCACTGAAGCTTTCTTT. Translating gives CASSPGGEGTEAFF.

This clonotype has at least ten counts. The rearrangement uses TRBV6-5 and TRBJ1-1; D may be TRBD1 (5 bases). Trimming took 7 bases from V and 0 from J, leaving 15 bases between them. The CDR3 contains 15 residues. Germline assignment: CDR1 MNHEY and CDR2 SVGAGI. The CDR3 spells CASTRGAVMNTEAFF. DNA of the CDR3: TGTGCCAGCACCCGAGGGGCAGTCATGAACACTGAAGCTTTCTTT.

The CDR3 region has the DNA TGTGCCAGCACTCCTAGGGAGTACGAGCAGTACTTC. It translates to CASTPREYEQYF. The V and J genes are TRBV2 and TRBJ2-7; perhaps TRBD2 as D (5 bases). The CDR3 totals 12 residues. V lost 7 bases and J 4 bases, leaving 11 bases between the germline ends. Per germline, CDR1 SNHLY and CDR2 FYNNEI.

To note about this clonotype: A read error may explain this, as a much larger clone is one base away. This chain links TRBV7-2 with TRBJ2-5, with TRBD2 identical over 7 bases. From germline, CDR1 is SGHTA and CDR2 FQGNSA. CDR3 size: 15 residues. V trimming: 5 bases; J trimming: 2 bases; junction bases outside the gene matches: 8. The CDR3 nucleotides are TGTGCCAGCAGCAAGGGGCCTAGCGGACAAGAGACCCAGTACTTC. Translation gives CASSKGPSGQETQYF.

This clonotype was detected ten times or more. V gene TRBV12-3 or TRBV12-4 combines with J gene TRBJ1-2, with a weak D call TRBD1 (5 bases). The CDR3 loop spans 15 amino acids. Trimming left V 5 bases short and J 7 bases short, with 20 bases between. The CDR3 DNA follows: TGTGCCAGCAGTCTATTACAGACCGGGACGGGTGGCTACACCTTC. Translated, it gives CASSLLQTGTGGYTF.

The chain joins TRBV10-3 to TRBJ2-5; 10 bases align to TRBD1. In germline, CDR1 is ENHRY, CDR2 SYGVKD. This CDR3 region has 13 residues. V shed 5 bases, J shed 9 bases, and the junction held 6 bases outside the gene matches. CDR3 protein: CAISPGQGQPQYF. The CDR3 DNA reads TGTGCCATCAGTCCGGGACAGGGGCAGCCCCAGTACTTC.

CDR3: CASSIGTGESEQYF. The DNA of the CDR3 is TGTGCCAGCAGCATAGGGACAGGGGAGAGCGAGCAGTACTTC. The chain has TRBV7-2 and TRBJ2-7; 10 nucleotides match TRBD1. The V and J ends lost 5 bases and 6 bases, in that order; junction bases with no gene match: 7. The CDR3 is 14 residues long. The germline CDR1 and CDR2 sequences are SGHTA and FQGNSA.

The genes are TRBV7-9 and TRBJ2-7, with 7 positions matching TRBD1. The V gene end was trimmed by 6 bases and the J gene end by 4 bases; junction bases not matched to a gene: 9. This CDR3 has 14 amino acids. Germline loops: CDR1 SEHNR, CDR2 FQNEAQ (reference sequence). The DNA for the CDR3 is TGTGCCAGCAGGTCCGGGACAGTGGAATACGAGCAGTACTTC. Protein sequence: CASRSGTVEYEQYF.

The genes are TRBV10-3 and TRBJ2-5; D remains unclear. The CDR3 loop spans 15 amino acids. V was clipped by 6 bases and J by 0 bases, with 14 bases between them. Germline V lookup: CDR1 ENHRY, CDR2 SYGVKD. The CDR3 reads CAIRTKDGNQETQYF. The CDR3 bases are TGTGCCATCAGAACTAAAGACGGTAACCAAGAGACCCAGTACTTC.

This clonotype has just one count. The J gene is TRBJ1-1, the V gene TRBV7-2; 8 nucleotides match TRBD1. CDR1 is SGHTA, CDR2 FQGNSA, per germline. The V gene end was trimmed by 4 bases and the J gene end by 4 bases; junction bases not matched to a gene: 5. CDR3 length: 14 amino acids. The chain's CDR3 is CASSSRTGITEAFF. DNA of the CDR3: TGTGCCAGCAGCTCCCGGACAGGGATCACTGAAGCTTTCTTT.

This clonotype has ten or more counts. This rearrangement joins TRBV2 to TRBJ1-4; D call uncertain. Germline values: CDR1 SNHLY, CDR2 FYNNEI. V shed 2 bases and J shed 10 bases, with 17 bases lying between them. The length of the CDR3 is 15 residues. This CDR3 reads CASSEFPMPLRKLFF. The CDR3 coding sequence is TGTGCCAGCAGTGAATTTCCAATGCCCTTGAGAAAACTGTTTTTT. The full variable domain, its missing parts supplied by reference TRBV2 and TRBJ1-4, is EPEVTQTPSHQVTQMGQEVILRCVPISNHLYFYWYRQILGQKVEFLVSFYNNEISEKSEIFDDQFSVERPDGSNFTLKIRSTKLEDSAMYFCASSEFPMPLRKLFFGSGTQLSVL.

This clonotype was recorded many times. The chain couples TRBV13 to TRBJ1-1; D is ambiguous. CDR1 and CDR2 (germline): PRHDT, FYEKMQ (reference sequence). The V end lost 0 bases, the J end lost 0 bases, and 14 bases lay between the germline ends. CDR3 length equals 17 residues. CDR3 DNA sequence: TGTGCCAGCAGCTTAGGCCTGTACAGTTCCATGAACACTGAAGCTTTCTTT. Its translation is CASSLGLYSSMNTEAFF.

This chain's CDR3 is CASTLRQGADGNTIYF. CDR3 coding DNA: TGTGCCAGCACCCTTAGACAGGGGGCCGATGGAAACACCATATATTTT. The chain has TRBV7-2 and TRBJ1-3; 10 nucleotides line up with TRBD1. Germline V gives CDR1 SGHTA, CDR2 FQGNSA. The CDR3 runs 16 residues. V dropped 7 bases and J dropped 3; count of bases not matched to a gene: 9.

The rearrangement uses TRBV10-1 and TRBJ2-7; 11 bases map to TRBD2. Unmatched junction bases numbered 3, after V lost 0 bases and J lost 2 bases. CDR3 size: 16 residues. Per the germline V gene, CDR1 is WNHNN and CDR2 is SYGVQD (reference sequence). The CDR3 sequence is CASSESRGLAAYEQYF. CDR3 coding DNA: TGCGCCAGCAGTGAGTCGAGGGGACTAGCGGCCTACGAGCAGTACTTC.

This clonotype was found many times. The rearrangement uses TRBV15 and TRBJ2-6; D gene unclear. The germline V and J ends were trimmed by 1 base and 5 bases, with 12 bases remaining between them. The CDR3 consists of 16 residues. CDR1 LNHNV and CDR2 YYDKDF come from the germline V gene (reference sequence). This chain's CDR3 is CATSRGVGSRANVLTF. In nucleotides, the CDR3 is TGTGCCACCAGCAGAGGGGTAGGGTCGCGGGCCAACGTCCTGACTTTC.

About this clonotype: The junction and the germline gene differ at one end; a read error may be behind it. This chain links TRBV20-1 with TRBJ2-6, with D perhaps TRBD1 (5 bases). This CDR3 is 13 amino acids long. Germline V gives CDR1 DFQATT, CDR2 SNEGSKA (reference sequence). The CDR3 DNA follows: TGCAGTGCTAGCCCGAGTGGGGCCTACGTCCTGACTTTC. It yields the protein CSASPSGAYVLTF.

V usage is TRBV2 and J usage is TRBJ2-5, with a tentative D call TRBD2 (6 bases). This CDR3 region has 15 residues. V lost 6 bases and J 5 bases, leaving 19 bases between the germline ends. Germline CDR1 SNHLY, CDR2 FYNNEI. The CDR3 nucleotides are TGTGCCAGCAGGGCCGGGAGCAGGAGCGGTGAGACCCAGTACTTC. Translation: CASRAGSRSGETQYF. Full variable domain (remainder filled in from reference TRBV2 and TRBJ2-5): EPEVTQTPSHQVTQMGQEVILRCVPISNHLYFYWYRQILGQKVEFLVSFYNNEISEKSEIFDDQFSVERPDGSNFTLKIRSTKLEDSAMYFCASRAGSRSGETQYFGPGTRLLVL.

As for this clonotype: One junction end does not reproduce the germline sequence, and a read error may be involved. This chain uses TRBV5-1 with TRBJ1-1; D is unclear. Germline CDR1 is SGHRS and CDR2 is YFSETQ. The CDR3 length is 14 residues. CDR3 region: CASSLDDLNTEAFF. The DNA for the CDR3 is TGCGCCAGCAGTTTGGACGATTTGAACACTGAAGCTTTCTTT.

The chain is built from TRBV7-9 and TRBJ1-6, with D unclear. Germline V CDR1 and CDR2: SEHNR, FQNEAQ (reference sequence). V lost 5 bases, J lost 8 bases, and 13 bases lay in between. The CDR3 is 14 residues long. The CDR3 DNA sequence: TGTGCCAGCAGCCCAAGTCACACCGATTCACCCCTCCACTTT. Its translation: CASSPSHTDSPLHF.

In this sample, this clonotype turned up many times. The V and J genes are TRBV2 and TRBJ1-5; D unclear. Trimming left V 5 bases short and J 4 bases short, with 12 bases between. CDR1 is SNHLY, CDR2 FYNNEI, per germline. CDR3 length: 14 amino acids. This chain's CDR3 is CASSIGRNNQPQHF. For the CDR3, the DNA is TGTGCCAGCAGTATTGGGCGGAATAATCAGCCCCAGCATTTT.